The text below deals with one TCR beta chain. Its antigen is still unknown. TCRdb re-called the 5' RACE reads, yielding one record per CDR3 amino acid sequence without DNA. The sample holds 420,000 or so distinct CDR3 sequences. Whole-blood RNA isolation (total RNA) proceeded without T cell sorting. Germline V CDR1 and CDR2: MNHEY, SVGAGI. CDR3 length: 12 residues. These data belong to a study of monozygotic twins with inflammatory bowel disease. Study results and caveats: Twins with IBD were found to have lower TCRbeta diversity (inverse Simpson) than healthy co-twins.

The sequence derives from a human donor with ulcerative colitis or Crohn's disease, or a healthy co-twin of an affected twin (not recorded which). The sequencing sample was made of blood. This chain joins TRBV6-5 and TRBJ1-1; the D gene TCRdb calls, TRBD1, cannot be checked with no DNA. The CDR3 loop is CASSTSGVVAFF.